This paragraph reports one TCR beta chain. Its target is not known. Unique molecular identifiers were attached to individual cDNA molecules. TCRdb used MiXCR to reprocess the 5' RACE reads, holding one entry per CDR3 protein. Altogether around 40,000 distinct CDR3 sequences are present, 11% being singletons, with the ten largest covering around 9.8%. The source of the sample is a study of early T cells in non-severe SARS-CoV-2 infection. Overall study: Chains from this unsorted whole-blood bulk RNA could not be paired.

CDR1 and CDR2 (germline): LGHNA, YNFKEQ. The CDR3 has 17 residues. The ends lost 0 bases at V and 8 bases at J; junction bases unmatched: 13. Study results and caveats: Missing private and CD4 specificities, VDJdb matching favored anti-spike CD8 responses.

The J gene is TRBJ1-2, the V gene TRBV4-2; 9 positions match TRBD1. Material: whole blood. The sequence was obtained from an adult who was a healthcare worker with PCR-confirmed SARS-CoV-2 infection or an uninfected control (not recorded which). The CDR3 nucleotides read TGTGCCAGCAGCCAAGATAGGTTTTTGGACAGGGGCGGCGGCTACACCTTC. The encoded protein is CASSQDRFLDRGGGYTF.